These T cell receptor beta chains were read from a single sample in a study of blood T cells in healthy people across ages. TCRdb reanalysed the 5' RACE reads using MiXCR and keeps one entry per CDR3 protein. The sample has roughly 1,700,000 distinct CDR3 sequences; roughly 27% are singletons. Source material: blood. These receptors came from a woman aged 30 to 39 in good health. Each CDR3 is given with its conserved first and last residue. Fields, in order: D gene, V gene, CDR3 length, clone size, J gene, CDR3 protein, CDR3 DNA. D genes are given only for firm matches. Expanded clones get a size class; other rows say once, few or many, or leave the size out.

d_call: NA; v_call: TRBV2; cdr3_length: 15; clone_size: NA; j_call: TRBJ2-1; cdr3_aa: CASSEGLGPVNVQFF; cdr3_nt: TGTGCCAGCAGTGAGGGACTTGGGCCGGTGAATGTGCAGTTCTTC
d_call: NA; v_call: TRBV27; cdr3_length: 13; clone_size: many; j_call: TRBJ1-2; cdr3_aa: CASSFGGGYGYTF; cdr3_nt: TGCGCCAGCAGCTTCGGGGGAGGCTATGGCTACACCTTC
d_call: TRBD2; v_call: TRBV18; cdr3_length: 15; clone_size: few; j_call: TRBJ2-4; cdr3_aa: CASSPGLAERNIQYF; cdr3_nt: TGTGCCAGCTCACCTGGACTAGCAGAACGGAACATTCAGTACTTC
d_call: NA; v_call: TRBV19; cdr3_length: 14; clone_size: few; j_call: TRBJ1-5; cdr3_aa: CASSTTGSPQPQHF; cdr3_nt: TGTGCCAGTAGTACAACAGGGTCCCCTCAGCCCCAGCATTTT
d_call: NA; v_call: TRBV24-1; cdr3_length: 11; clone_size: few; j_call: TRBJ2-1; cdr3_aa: CATSDWGEQFF; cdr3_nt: TGTGCCACCAGTGATTGGGGCGAGCAGTTCTTC
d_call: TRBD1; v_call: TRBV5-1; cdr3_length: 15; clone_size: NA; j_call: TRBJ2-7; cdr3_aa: CASSYTGQLTYEQYF; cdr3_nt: TGCGCCAGCAGCTACACGGGACAGTTAACCTACGAGCAGTACTTC
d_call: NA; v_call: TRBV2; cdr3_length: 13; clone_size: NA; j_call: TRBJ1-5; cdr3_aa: CASSEMMGQPQHF; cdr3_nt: TGTGCCAGCAGTGAAATGATGGGTCAGCCCCAGCATTTT
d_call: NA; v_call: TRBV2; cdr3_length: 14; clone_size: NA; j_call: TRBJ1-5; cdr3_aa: CTSSKGLSNQPQHF; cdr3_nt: TGTACCAGCAGTAAGGGCCTTAGCAATCAGCCCCAGCATTTT
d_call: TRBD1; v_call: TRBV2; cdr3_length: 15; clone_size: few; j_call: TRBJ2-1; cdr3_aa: CASSEWAGGGGEQFF; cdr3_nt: TGTGCCAGCAGTGAATGGGCAGGGGGTGGCGGTGAGCAGTTCTTC
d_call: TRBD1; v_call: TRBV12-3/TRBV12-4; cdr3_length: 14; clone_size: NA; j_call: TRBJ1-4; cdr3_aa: CASRHTGVEEKLFF; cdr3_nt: TGTGCCAGCAGACATACAGGGGTTGAGGAAAAACTGTTTTTT
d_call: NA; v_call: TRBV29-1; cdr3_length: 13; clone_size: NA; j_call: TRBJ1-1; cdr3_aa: CSVERWGDTEAFF; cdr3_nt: TGCAGCGTTGAGAGATGGGGGGACACTGAAGCTTTCTTT
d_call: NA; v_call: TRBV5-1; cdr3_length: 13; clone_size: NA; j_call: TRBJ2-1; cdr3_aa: CASSSTHLYEQFF; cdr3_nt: TGCGCCAGCAGCTCGACTCACCTTTACGAGCAGTTCTTC
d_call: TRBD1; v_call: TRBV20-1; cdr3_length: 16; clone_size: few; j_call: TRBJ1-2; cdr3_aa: CSARPDRGDVGDGYTF; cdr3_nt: TGCAGTGCTAGACCGGACAGGGGAGACGTGGGTGATGGCTACACCTTC
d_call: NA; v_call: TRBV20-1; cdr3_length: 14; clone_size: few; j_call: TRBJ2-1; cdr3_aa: CSARHGGPSDEQFF; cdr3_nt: TGCAGTGCTAGACACGGAGGCCCGTCGGATGAGCAGTTCTTC
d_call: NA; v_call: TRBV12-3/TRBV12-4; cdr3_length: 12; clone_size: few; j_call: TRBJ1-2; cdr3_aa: CASSGLLVGYTF; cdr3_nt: TGTGCCAGCAGTGGACTGCTAGTGGGCTACACCTTC
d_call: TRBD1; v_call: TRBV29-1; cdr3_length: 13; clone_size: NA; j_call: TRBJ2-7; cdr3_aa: CSVGGTGVDEQYF; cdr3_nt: TGCAGCGTTGGCGGGACAGGGGTCGACGAGCAGTACTTC
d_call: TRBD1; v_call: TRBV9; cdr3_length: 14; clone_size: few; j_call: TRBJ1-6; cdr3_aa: CASSVGTGVSPLHF; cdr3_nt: TGTGCCAGCAGCGTAGGGACAGGAGTCTCACCCCTCCACTTT
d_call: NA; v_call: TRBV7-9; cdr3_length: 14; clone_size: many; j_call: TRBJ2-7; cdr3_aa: CASSLLGRSYEQYF; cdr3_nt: TGTGCCAGCAGCTTGTTGGGTCGAAGCTACGAGCAGTACTTC
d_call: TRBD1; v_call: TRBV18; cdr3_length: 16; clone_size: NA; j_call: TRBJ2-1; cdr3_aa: CASSSDRGRKHNEQFF; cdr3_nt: TGTGCCAGCTCATCAGACAGGGGCCGTAAGCACAATGAGCAGTTCTTC
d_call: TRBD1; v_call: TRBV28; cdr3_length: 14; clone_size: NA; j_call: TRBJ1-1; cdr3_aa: CASSPTGLGTEAFF; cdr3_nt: TGTGCCAGCAGCCCGACAGGGCTGGGCACTGAAGCTTTCTTT
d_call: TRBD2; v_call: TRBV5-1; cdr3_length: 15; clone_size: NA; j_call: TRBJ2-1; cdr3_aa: CASSEAGGEANERFF; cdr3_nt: TGCGCCAGCAGCGAGGCGGGAGGGGAGGCTAATGAGCGGTTCTTC
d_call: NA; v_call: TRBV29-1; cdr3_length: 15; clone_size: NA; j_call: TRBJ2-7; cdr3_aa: CSVEDPHEGLYEQYF; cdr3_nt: TGCAGCGTTGAAGATCCCCATGAGGGTTTGTACGAGCAGTACTTC
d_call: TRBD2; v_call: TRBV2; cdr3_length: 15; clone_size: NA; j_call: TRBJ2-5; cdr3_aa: CASSRLAGNQETQYF; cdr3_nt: TGTGCCAGCTCCAGACTAGCGGGGAATCAAGAGACCCAGTACTTC
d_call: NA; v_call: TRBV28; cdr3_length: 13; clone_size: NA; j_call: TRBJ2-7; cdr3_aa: CASTQGMDYEQYF; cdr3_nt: TGTGCCAGCACTCAGGGGATGGACTACGAGCAGTACTTC
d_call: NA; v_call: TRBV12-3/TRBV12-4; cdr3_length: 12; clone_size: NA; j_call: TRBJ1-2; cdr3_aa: CASSGYTGGYTF; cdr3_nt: TGTGCCAGCAGTGGCTACACGGGAGGCTACACCTTC
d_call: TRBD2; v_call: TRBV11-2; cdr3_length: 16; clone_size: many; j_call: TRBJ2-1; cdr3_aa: CASSFTSGSSYNEQFF; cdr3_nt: TGTGCCAGCAGCTTTACTAGCGGGAGCTCCTACAATGAGCAGTTCTTC
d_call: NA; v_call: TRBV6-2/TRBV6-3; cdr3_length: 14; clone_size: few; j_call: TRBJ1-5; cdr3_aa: CASTQAGRNQPQHF; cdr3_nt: TGTGCCAGCACCCAGGCGGGTAGAAATCAGCCCCAGCATTTT
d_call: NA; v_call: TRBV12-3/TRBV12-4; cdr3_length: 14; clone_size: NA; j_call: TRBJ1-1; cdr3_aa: CASSVNAGYAEAFF; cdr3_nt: TGTGCCAGCAGTGTCAATGCAGGGTACGCTGAAGCTTTCTTT
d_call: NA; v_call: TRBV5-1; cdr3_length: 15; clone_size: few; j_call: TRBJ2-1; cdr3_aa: CASSRSQSSYNEQFF; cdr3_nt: TGCGCCAGCAGCCGCAGTCAAAGCTCCTACAATGAGCAGTTCTTC
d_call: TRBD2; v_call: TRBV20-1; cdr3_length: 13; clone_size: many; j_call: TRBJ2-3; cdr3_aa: CSAWTSGGDTQYF; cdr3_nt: TGCAGTGCTTGGACTAGCGGAGGGGATACGCAGTATTTT
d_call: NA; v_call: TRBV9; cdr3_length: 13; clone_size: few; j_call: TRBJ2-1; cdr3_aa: CASSVGGMDEQFF; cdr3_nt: TGTGCCAGCAGCGTAGGGGGTATGGATGAGCAGTTCTTC
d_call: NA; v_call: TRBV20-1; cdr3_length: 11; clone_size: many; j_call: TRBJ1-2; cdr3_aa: CSASRAYGYTF; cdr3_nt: TGCAGTGCTAGCCGGGCTTATGGCTACACCTTC
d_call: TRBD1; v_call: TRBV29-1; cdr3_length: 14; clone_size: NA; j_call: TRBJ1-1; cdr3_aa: CSSTGGGLNTEAFF; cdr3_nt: TGCAGCTCGACAGGGGGAGGTTTGAACACTGAAGCTTTCTTT
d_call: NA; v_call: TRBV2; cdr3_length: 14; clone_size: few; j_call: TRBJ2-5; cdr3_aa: CASREGTVQETQYF; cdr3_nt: TGTGCCAGCAGGGAGGGTACAGTCCAAGAGACCCAGTACTTC
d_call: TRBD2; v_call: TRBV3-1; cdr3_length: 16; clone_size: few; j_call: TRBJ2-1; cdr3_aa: CASSQDALAGGYEQFF; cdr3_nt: TGTGCCAGCAGCCAAGATGCCCTAGCGGGGGGCTATGAGCAGTTCTTC
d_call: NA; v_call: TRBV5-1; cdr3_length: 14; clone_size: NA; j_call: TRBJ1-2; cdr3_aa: CASSYDSTNYGYTF; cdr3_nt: TGCGCCAGCAGCTATGACAGTACAAACTATGGCTACACCTTC
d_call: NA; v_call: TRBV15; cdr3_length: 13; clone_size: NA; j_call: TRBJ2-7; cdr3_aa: CATSGGTPYEQYF; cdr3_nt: TGTGCCACCAGCGGCGGGACCCCCTACGAGCAGTACTTC
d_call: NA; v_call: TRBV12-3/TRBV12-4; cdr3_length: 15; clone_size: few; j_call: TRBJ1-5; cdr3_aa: CASRGTARSNQPQHF; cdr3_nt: TGTGCCAGCAGGGGCACCGCGAGGAGCAATCAGCCCCAGCATTTT
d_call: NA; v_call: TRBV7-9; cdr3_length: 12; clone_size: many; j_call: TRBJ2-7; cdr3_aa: CASSPDWYEQYF; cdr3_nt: TGTGCCAGCAGCCCTGATTGGTACGAGCAGTACTTC
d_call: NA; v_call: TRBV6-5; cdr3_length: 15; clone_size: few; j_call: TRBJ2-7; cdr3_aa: CASSYGIPALYEQYF; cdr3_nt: TGTGCCAGCAGTTACGGTATACCAGCGCTCTACGAGCAGTACTTC
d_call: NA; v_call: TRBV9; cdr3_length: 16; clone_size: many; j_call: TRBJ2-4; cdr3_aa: CASSADGAGPKNIQYF; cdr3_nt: TGTGCCAGCAGCGCAGACGGAGCGGGCCCCAAAAACATTCAGTACTTC